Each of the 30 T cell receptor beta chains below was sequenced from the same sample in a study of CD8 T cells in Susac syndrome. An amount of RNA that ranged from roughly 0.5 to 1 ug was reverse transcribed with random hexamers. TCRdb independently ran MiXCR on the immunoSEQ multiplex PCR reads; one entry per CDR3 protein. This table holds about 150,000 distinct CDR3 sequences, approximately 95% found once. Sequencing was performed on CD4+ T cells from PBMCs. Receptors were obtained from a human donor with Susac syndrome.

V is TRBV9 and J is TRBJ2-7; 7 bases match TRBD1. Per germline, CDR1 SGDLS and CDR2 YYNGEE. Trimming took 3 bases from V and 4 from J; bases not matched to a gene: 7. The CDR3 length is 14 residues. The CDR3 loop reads CASSARQGSYEQYF. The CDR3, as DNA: TGTGCCAGCAGCGCCCGACAGGGATCTTACGAGCAGTACTTC.

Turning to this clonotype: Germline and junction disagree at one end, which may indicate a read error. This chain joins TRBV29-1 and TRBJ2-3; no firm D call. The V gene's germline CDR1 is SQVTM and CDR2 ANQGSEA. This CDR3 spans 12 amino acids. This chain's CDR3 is CSAEPDHDTQYF. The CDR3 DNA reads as TGCAGCGCTGAACCCGATCACGATACGCAGTATTTT.

The chain's CDR3 is CATSRPGSNQPQHF. The CDR3 DNA sequence: TGTGCCACCAGCAGGCCAGGGAGCAATCAGCCCCAGCATTTT. This chain joins TRBV15 and TRBJ1-5, with a weak D call TRBD1 (5 bases). Trimming removed 3 bases at V and 1 base at J, with 7 bases between. There are 14 residues in the CDR3. Germline CDR1 and CDR2: LNHNV and YYDKDF (reference sequence). The full variable domain, completed using reference TRBV15 and TRBJ1-5, is DAMVIQNPRYQVTQFGKPVTLSCSQTLNHNVMYWYQQKSSQAPKLLFHYYDKDFNNEADTPDNFQSRRPNTSFCFLDIRSPGLGDTAMYLCATSRPGSNQPQHFGDGTRLSIL.

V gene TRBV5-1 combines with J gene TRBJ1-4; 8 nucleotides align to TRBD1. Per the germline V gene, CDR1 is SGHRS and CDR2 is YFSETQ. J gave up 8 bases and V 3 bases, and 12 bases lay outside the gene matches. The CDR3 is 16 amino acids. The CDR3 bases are TGCGCCAGCAGCTCACACGCGGGGACAGGTCGGGAAAAACTGTTTTTT. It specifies CASSSHAGTGREKLFF. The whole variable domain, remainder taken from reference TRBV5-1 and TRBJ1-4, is KAGVTQTPRYLIKTRGQQVTLSCSPISGHRSVSWYQQTPGQGLQFLFEYFSETQRNKGNFPGRFSGRQFSNSRSEMNVSTLELGDSALYLCASSSHAGTGREKLFFGSGTQLSVL.

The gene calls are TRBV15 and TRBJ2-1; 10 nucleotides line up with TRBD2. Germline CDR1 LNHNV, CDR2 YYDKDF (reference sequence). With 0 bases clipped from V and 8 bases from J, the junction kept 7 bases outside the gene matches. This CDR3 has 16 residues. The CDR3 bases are TGTGCCACCAGCAGAGATTTAGCGGGGGGCATGGATGAGCAGTTCTTC. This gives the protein CATSRDLAGGMDEQFF.

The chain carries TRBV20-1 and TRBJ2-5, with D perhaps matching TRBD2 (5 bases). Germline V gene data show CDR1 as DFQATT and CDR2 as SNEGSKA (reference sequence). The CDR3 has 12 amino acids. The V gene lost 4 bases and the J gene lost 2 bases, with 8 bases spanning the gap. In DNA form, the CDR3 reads TGCAGTGCTATCGAGGGACAAGAGACCCAGTACTTC. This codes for CSAIEGQETQYF.

The CDR3 DNA follows: TGTGCCAGCTCACCTGGGACAGGGGGCGACTATGGCTACACCTTC. Translation gives CASSPGTGGDYGYTF. V and J are TRBV18 and TRBJ1-2, with 12 bases matching TRBD1. Germline V gene lookup returns CDR1 KGHSH and CDR2 LQKENI. V trimming: 3 bases; J trimming: 3 bases; junction bases outside the gene matches: 2. The CDR3 runs to 15 residues.

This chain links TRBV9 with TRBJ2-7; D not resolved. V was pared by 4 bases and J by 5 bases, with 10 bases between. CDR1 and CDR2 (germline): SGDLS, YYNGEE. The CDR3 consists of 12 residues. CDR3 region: CASSRYSHEQYF. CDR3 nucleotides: TGTGCCAGCAGCCGTTACTCACACGAGCAGTACTTC.

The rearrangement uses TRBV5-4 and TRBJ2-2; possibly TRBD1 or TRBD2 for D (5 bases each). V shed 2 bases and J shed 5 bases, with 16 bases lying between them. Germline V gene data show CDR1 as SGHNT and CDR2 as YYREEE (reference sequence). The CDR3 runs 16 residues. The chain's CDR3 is CASSFPGRPGTGELFF. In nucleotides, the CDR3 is TGTGCCAGCAGCTTCCCGGGGCGGCCAGGTACCGGGGAGCTGTTTTTT.

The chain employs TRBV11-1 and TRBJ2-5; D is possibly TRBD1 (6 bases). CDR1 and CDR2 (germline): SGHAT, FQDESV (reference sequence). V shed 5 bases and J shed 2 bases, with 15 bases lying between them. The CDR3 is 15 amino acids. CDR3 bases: TGTGCCAGCAGCACAAGCACAGGGATTCAAGAGACCCAGTACTTC. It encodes CASSTSTGIQETQYF.

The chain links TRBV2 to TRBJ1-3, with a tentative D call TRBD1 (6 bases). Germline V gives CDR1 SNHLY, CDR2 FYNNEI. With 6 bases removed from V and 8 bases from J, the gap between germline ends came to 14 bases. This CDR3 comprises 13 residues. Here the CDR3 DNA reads TGTGCCAGCAGCCAACAGGGTCGGGACACCATATATTTT. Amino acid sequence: CASSQQGRDTIYF.

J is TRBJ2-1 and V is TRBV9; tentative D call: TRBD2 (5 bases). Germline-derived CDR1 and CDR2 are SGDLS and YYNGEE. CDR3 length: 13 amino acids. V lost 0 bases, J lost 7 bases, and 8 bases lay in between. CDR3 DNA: TGTGCCAGCAGCGTAGCTCGCGGGAATGAGCAGTTCTTC. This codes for CASSVARGNEQFF.

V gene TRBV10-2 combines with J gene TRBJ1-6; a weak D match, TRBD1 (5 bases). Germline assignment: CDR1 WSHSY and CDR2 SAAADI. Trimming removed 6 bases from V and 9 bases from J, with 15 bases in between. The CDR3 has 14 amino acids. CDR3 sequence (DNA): TGCGCCAGCAGGAGGGATGCTAGGGGTTCACCCCTCCACTTT. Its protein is CASRRDARGSPLHF.

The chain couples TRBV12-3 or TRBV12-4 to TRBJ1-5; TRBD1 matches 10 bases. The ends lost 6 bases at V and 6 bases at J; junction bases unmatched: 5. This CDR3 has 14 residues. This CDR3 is CASRPGQGIQPQHF. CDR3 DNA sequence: TGTGCCAGCAGGCCGGGACAGGGGATTCAGCCCCAGCATTTT.

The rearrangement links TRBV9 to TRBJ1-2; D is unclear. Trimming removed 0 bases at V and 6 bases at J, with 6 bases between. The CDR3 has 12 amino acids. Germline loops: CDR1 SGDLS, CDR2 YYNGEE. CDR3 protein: CASSVGTDGYTF. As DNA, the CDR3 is TGTGCCAGCAGCGTAGGGACTGATGGCTACACCTTC.

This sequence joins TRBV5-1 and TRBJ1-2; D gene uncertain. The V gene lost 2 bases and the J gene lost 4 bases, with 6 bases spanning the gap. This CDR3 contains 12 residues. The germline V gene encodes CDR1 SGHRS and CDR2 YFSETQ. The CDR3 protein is CASSFNSYGYTF. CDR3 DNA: TGCGCCAGCAGCTTTAACAGCTATGGCTACACCTTC.

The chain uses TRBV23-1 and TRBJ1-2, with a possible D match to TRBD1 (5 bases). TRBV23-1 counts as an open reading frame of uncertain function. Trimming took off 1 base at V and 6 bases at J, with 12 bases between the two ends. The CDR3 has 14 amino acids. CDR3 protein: CASSQFRGEDGYTF. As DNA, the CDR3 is TGCGCCAGCAGTCAATTCCGGGGCGAGGATGGCTACACCTTC.

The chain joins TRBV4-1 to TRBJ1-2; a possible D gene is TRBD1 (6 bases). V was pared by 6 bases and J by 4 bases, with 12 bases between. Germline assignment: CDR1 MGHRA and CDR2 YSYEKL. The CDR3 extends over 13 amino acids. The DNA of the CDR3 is TGCGCCAGCAGTCCCGGGGGCGGCTATGGCTACACCTTC. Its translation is CASSPGGGYGYTF.

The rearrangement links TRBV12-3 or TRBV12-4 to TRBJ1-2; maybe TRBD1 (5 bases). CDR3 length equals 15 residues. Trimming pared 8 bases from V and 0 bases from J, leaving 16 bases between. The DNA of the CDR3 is TGTGCCAGCCGTCCCCAGGGACGTACTAACTATGGCTACACCTTC. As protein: CASRPQGRTNYGYTF.

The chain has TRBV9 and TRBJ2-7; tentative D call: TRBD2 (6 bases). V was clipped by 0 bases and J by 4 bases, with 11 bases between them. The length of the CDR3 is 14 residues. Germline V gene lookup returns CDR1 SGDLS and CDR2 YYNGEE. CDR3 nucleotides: TGTGCCAGCAGCGTAGGAGCGGGCGGGTACGAGCAGTACTTC. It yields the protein CASSVGAGGYEQYF.

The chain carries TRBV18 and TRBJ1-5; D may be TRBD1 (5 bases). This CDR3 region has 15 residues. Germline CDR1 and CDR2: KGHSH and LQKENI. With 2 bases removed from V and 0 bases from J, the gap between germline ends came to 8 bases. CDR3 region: CASSPSGGSNQPQHF. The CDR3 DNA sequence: TGTGCCAGCTCACCATCGGGGGGTAGCAATCAGCCCCAGCATTTT.

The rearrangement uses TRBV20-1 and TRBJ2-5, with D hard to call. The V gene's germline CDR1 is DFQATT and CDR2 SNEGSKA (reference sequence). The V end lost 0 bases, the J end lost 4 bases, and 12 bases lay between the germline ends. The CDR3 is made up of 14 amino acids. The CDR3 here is CSARDYRAAETQYF. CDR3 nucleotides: TGCAGTGCTAGAGATTATCGGGCGGCAGAGACCCAGTACTTC.

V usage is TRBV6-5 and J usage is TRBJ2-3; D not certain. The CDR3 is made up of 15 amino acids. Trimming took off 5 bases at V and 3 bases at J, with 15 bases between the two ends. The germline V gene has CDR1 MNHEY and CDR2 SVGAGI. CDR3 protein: CASSTQVAMTDTQYF. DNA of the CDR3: TGTGCCAGCAGTACCCAAGTAGCCATGACAGATACGCAGTATTTT.

The CDR3 DNA sequence: TGCGCCAGCAGCTCCACTGACTACGAGCAGTACTTC. Protein sequence: CASSSTDYEQYF. The rearrangement uses TRBV5-1 and TRBJ2-7; D not certain. The CDR3 extends over 12 amino acids. CDR1 SGHRS and CDR2 YFSETQ come from the germline V gene. Trimming pared 3 bases from V and 3 bases from J, leaving 7 bases between.

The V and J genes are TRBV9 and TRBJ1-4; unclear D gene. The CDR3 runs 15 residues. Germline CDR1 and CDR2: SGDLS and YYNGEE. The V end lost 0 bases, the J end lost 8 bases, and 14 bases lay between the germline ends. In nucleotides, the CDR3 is TGTGCCAGCAGCGTAGCTAACCACTTGGGAGAAAAACTGTTTTTT. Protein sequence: CASSVANHLGEKLFF.

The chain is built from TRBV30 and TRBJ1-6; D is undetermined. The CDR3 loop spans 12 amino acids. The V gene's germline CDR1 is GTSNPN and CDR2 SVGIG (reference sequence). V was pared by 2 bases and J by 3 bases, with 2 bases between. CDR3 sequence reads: CAWSIYNSPLHF. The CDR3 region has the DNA TGTGCCTGGAGTATCTATAATTCACCCCTCCACTTT.

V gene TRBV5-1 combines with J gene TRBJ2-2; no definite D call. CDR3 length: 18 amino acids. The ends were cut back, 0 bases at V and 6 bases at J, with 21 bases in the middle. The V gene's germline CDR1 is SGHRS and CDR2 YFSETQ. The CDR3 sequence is CASSLVSTGRIFPGELFF. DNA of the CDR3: TGCGCCAGCAGCTTGGTTTCAACTGGTAGAATTTTCCCCGGGGAGCTGTTTTTT.

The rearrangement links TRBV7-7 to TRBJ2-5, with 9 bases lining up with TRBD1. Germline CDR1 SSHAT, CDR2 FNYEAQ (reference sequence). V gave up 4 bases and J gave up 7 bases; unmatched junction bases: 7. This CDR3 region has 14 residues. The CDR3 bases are TGTGCCAGCAGCTCAACAGGGGGCGTTGGGACCCAGTACTTC. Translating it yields CASSSTGGVGTQYF.

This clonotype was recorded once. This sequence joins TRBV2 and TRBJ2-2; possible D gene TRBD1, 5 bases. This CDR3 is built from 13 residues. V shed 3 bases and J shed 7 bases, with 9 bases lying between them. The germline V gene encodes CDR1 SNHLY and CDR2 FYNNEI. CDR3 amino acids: CASSETVFGELFF. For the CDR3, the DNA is TGTGCCAGCAGTGAGACAGTATTCGGGGAGCTGTTTTTT.

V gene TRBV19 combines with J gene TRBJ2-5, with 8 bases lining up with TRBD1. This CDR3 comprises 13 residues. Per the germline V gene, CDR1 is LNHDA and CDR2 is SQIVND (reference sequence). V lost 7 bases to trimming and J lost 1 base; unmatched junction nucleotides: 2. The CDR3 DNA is TGTGCCAGTACAGGACAGGGCCAAGAGACCCAGTACTTC. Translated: CASTGQGQETQYF.